The clone carrying this TCR beta chain appeared many times. Its specificity is not known. The data were obtained in a study of T cells in Graves' hyperthyroidism and ophthalmopathy. Points from the study as a whole: In the blood, most expanded thyroid clonotypes above 0.001 appeared as well.

RNA transcripts gave rise to amplified TCR beta CDR3 regions. TCR CDR3 underwent first-round RT-PCR with the HTBI primer set. Via MiXCR, TCRdb re-called the multiplex PCR reads, giving one row per CDR3 protein. The profile shows fewer than 450,000 distinct CDR3 sequences, roughly a sixth of them singletons. Trimming cost V 4 bases and J 3 bases, with 4 bases left between them. This CDR3 region has 12 residues. Germline assignment: CDR1 MDHEN and CDR2 SYDVKM. The blood sample predates any ophthalmopathy symptoms, coming from first hyperthyroidism diagnosis. Around 10 ml fresh peripheral blood yielded the PBMCs.

V and J are TRBV28 and TRBJ1-5; D ambiguous. This TCR was sampled from a woman younger than 45 with Graves' hyperthyroidism that later progressed to Graves' ophthalmopathy. The sample comprised blood. In DNA, the CDR3 is TGTGCCAGCAGTTACGTCAATCAGCCCCAGCATTTT. Amino acids: CASSYVNQPQHF. Full variable domain (missing parts from reference TRBV28 and TRBJ1-5): DVKVTQSSRYLVKRTGEKVFLECVQDMDHENMFWYRQDPGLGLRLIYFSYDVKMKEKGDIPEGYSVSREKKERFSLILESASTNQTSMYLCASSYVNQPQHFGDGTRLSIL.